This T cell receptor (beta chain) derives from a study of T cells in tumors after PD-1 blockade. Produced via immunoSEQ multiplex PCR; TCRdb's table is partial and in-frame only. Among 40,000 to 55,000 clones, 75% to 80% were seen once, and the ten largest hold around 17%. The V and J ends lost 0 bases and 9 bases, in that order; junction bases with no gene match: 9. The CDR3 is 16 residues long. In germline, CDR1 is SGDLS, CDR2 YYNGEE. Sample: PBMCs, taken before anti-PD-1 treatment. This TCR derives from a human donor with basal cell carcinoma. The chain uses TRBV9 and TRBJ2-1; 10 bases match TRBD2. The CDR3 region has the DNA TGTGCCAGCAGCGTAGCAGGAGCGGGGGGGCCGAGTGAGCAGTTCTTC. As protein: CASSVAGAGGPSEQFF.